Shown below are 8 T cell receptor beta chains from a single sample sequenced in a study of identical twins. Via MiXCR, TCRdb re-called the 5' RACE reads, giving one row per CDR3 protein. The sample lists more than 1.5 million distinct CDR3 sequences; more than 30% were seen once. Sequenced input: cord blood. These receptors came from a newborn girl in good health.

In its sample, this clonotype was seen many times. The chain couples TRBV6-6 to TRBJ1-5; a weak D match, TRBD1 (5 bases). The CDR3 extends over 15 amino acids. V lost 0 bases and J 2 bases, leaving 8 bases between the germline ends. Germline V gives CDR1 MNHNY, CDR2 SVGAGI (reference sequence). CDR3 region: CASSYSGGGNQPQHF. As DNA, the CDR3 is TGTGCCAGCAGTTACTCTGGGGGGGGCAATCAGCCCCAGCATTTT.

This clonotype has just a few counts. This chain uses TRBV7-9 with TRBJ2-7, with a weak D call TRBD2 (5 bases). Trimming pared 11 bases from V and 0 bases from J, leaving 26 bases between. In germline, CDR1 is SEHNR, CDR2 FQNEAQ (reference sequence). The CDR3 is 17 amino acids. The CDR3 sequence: CASLSFPSPRSSYEQYF. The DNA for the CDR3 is TGTGCCTCCTTGTCCTTTCCTAGCCCGAGGAGCTCCTACGAGCAGTACTTC.

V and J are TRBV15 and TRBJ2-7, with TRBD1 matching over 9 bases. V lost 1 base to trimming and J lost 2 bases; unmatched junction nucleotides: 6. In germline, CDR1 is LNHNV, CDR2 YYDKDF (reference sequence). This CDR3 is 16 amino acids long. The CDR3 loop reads CATSRGGGDRAYEQYF. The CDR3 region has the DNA TGTGCCACCAGCAGAGGGGGGGGGGACAGGGCCTACGAGCAGTACTTC.

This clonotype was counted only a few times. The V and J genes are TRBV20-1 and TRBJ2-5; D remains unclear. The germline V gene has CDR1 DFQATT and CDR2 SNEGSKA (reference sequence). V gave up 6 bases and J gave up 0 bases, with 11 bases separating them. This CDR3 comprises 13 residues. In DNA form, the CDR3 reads TGCAGTGCCGACGGACGGAACCAAGAGACCCAGTACTTC. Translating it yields CSADGRNQETQYF.

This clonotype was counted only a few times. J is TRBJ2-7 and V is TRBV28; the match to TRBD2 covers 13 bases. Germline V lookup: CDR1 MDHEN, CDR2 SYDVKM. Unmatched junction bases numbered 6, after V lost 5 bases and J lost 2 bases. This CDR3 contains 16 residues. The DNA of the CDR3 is TGTGCCAGCAGTCCCTTCGGACTAGCGGGAGCCTACGAGCAGTACTTC. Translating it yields CASSPFGLAGAYEQYF.

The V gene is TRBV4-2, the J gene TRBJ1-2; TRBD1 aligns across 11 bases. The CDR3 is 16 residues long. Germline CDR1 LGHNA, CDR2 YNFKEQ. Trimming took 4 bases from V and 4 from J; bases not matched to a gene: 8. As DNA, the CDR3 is TGTGCCAGCAGCCCAGTGGACAGGGGGCGCGTCTATGGCTACACCTTC. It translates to CASSPVDRGRVYGYTF.

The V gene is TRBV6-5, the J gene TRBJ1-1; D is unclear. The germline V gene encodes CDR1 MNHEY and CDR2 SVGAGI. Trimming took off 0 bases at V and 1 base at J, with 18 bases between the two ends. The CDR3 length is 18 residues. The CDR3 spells CASSYSVIRVFSNTEAFF. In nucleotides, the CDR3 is TGTGCCAGCAGTTACTCGGTTATAAGGGTGTTTTCGAACACTGAAGCTTTCTTT.

CDR3 sequence (DNA): TGTGCCAGCAGTGAAGAGGCTAGCGGGTTCGCCCTTCCTAGCACAGATACGCAGTATTTT. It encodes CASSEEASGFALPSTDTQYF. This chain joins TRBV6-1 and TRBJ2-3; 8 bases map to TRBD2. Germline V gene data show CDR1 as MNHNS and CDR2 as SASEGT. The CDR3 is 20 amino acids. V shed 1 base and J 0 bases; nucleotides not matched to a gene: 15.